These T cell receptor beta chains were read from a single sample in a study of T-cell reconstitution after alpha-beta-depleted transplantation in children. Each CDR3 protein gets one entry after TCRdb re-called the PCR reads with MiXCR. Of 200,000 to 250,000 distinct CDR3 sequences in the sample, roughly a tenth were seen once. The specimen comprised PBMCs, sampled before TCRalphabeta/CD19-depleted stem cell transplant. These receptors were collected from a child under two years old with acute myeloid leukemia, due to receive a stem cell transplant. The CDR3 runs from the conserved cysteine through the conserved F or W. The D gene is left open where the match is weak. Clone size appears in some rows only: once, few, many, or a class for an expanded clone.

j_call clone_size d_call cdr3_length v_call cdr3_aa cdr3_nt
TRBJ2-1 . TRBD2 14 TRBV20-1 CSANRGRAGDEQFF TGCAGTGCTAATAGAGGGAGGGCCGGGGATGAGCAGTTCTTT
TRBJ1-5 many . 14 TRBV9 CASSALASNQPQHF TGTGCCAGCAGCGCATTAGCTAGCAATCAGCCCCAGCATTTT
TRBJ2-1 . . 14 TRBV5-8 CASSLDTGMGEQFF TGTGCCAGCAGCTTGGATACAGGGATGGGTGAGCAGTTCTTC
TRBJ2-7 . . 13 TRBV5-5 CASTFGQFYEQYF TGTGCCAGCACCTTCGGACAGTTCTACGAGCAGTACTTC
TRBJ1-5 many . 13 TRBV3-1 CASSQVGGQPQHF TGTGCCAGCAGCCAAGTGGGGGGTCAGCCCCAGCATTTT
TRBJ1-1 many . 14 TRBV5-1 CASSWTGPNTEAFF TGCGCCAGCAGCTGGACGGGGCCCAACACTGAAGCTTTCTTT
TRBJ1-1 many . 13 TRBV20-1 CSAHDNLNTEAFF TGCAGTGCTCACGACAATCTGAACACTGAAGCTTTCTTT
TRBJ1-2 many . 15 TRBV20-1 CSARHQRQGNYGYTF TGCAGTGCTAGACATCAGAGACAAGGCAACTATGGCTACACCTTC
TRBJ2-5 few TRBD1 14 TRBV6-1 CASRRTGGKETQYF TGTGCCAGCAGGCGGACAGGGGGCAAAGAGACCCAGTACTTC
TRBJ1-1 few . 13 TRBV5-1 CASSWKGSTEAFF TGCGCCAGCAGCTGGAAGGGGAGTACTGAAGCTTTCTTT
TRBJ2-5 . TRBD2 15 TRBV7-9 CASSLSLAGIETQYF TGTGCCAGCAGCTTATCCCTAGCGGGAATAGAGACCCAGTACTTC
TRBJ2-3 many TRBD1 16 TRBV4-3 CASSQGTGGFPDTQYF TGCGCCAGCAGCCAAGGGACAGGCGGATTTCCAGATACGCAGTATTTT
TRBJ2-5 many . 14 TRBV24-1 CATSEHNHEETQYF TGTGCCACTAGCGAACACAACCATGAAGAGACCCAGTACTTC
TRBJ1-2 many . 15 TRBV4-3 CASSQEVSPNYGYTF TGCGCCAGCAGCCAAGAAGTCAGCCCCAACTATGGCTACACCTTC
TRBJ2-7 many . 14 TRBV29-1 CSARDTTSIYEQYF TGCAGCGCCCGGGACACAACGTCGATCTACGAGCAGTACTTC
TRBJ2-1 few TRBD1 17 TRBV11-3 CASSPKVEGDRYNEQFF TGTGCCAGCAGCCCTAAGGTTGAGGGGGACAGATACAACGAGCAGTTCTTC
TRBJ2-1 few . 14 TRBV11-2 CASSWASRGNEQFF TGTGCCAGCAGCTGGGCTAGCAGGGGCAATGAGCAGTTCTTC
TRBJ1-4 many . 14 TRBV11-2 CASSLGEWSLGLFF TGTGCCAGCAGCTTAGGAGAGTGGTCCTTAGGACTGTTTTTT
TRBJ2-5 many . 15 TRBV5-6 CASSLAGEAQETQYF TGTGCCAGCAGCTTGGCCGGTGAAGCCCAAGAGACCCAGTACTTC
TRBJ2-5 many TRBD1 14 TRBV5-1 CASSPGQGKETQYF TGCGCCAGCAGCCCGGGACAGGGAAAAGAGACCCAGTACTTC
TRBJ2-3 many TRBD2 17 TRBV5-6 CASSLAGTSGGTDTQYF TGTGCCAGCAGCTTGGCAGGGACTAGCGGGGGGACAGATACGCAGTATTTT
TRBJ2-3 many . 11 TRBV20-1 CSAQGRNTQYF TGCAGTGCCCAAGGGCGGAATACGCAGTATTTT
TRBJ1-1 . . 14 TRBV30 CAWSPLGKNTEAFF TGTGCCTGGAGTCCCCTCGGAAAGAACACTGAAGCTTTCTTT
TRBJ2-3 many . 15 TRBV7-9 CASSLRDKYTDTQYF TGTGCCAGCAGCTTAAGGGACAAGTACACAGATACGCAGTATTTT
TRBJ2-3 many TRBD2 13 TRBV20-1 CSVRGGGTDTQYF TGCAGTGTAAGGGGAGGGGGCACAGATACGCAGTATTTT
TRBJ1-3 many . 18 TRBV7-2 CASSLGPPGLGSGNTIYF TGTGCCAGCAGCTTAGGGCCCCCGGGACTTGGCTCTGGAAACACCATATATTTT
TRBJ1-1 many . 11 TRBV7-8 CASSQNTEAFF TGTGCCAGCAGCCAGAACACTGAAGCTTTCTTT
TRBJ2-2 many TRBD2 14 TRBV7-8 CASSLARAGGELFF TGTGCCAGCAGCTTAGCGCGCGCGGGGGGCGAGCTGTTTTTT
TRBJ2-3 . . 14 TRBV5-1 CASSSAGFTDTRHF TGCGCGAGCAGCTCCGCCGGCTTTACAGATACGCGGCATTTT
TRBJ1-1 few TRBD1 15 TRBV19 CASSKGDRVNTEAFF TGTGCCAGTAGTAAAGGGGACAGGGTGAACACTGAAGCTTTCTTT
TRBJ2-3 many . 14 TRBV20-1 CSASFPTATHTQYF TGCAGTGCTAGTTTTCCGACAGCCACCCATACGCAGTATTTT
TRBJ2-4 many TRBD1 15 TRBV7-9 CASSPWGQGLNIQYF TGTGCCAGCAGTCCTTGGGGACAGGGGTTAAACATTCAGTACTTC
TRBJ2-7 many TRBD1 15 TRBV6-5 CASSDSGQLDYEQYF TGTGCCAGCAGTGACTCGGGACAGCTAGACTACGAGCAGTACTTC
TRBJ1-3 many . 15 TRBV12-3/TRBV12-4 CASRIQGGYGNTIYF TGTGCCAGCAGGATACAAGGGGGTTATGGAAACACCATATATTTT
TRBJ1-1 many . 14 TRBV5-1 CASSPLDFGPEAFF TGCGCCAGCAGCCCCTTGGACTTCGGCCCTGAAGCTTTCTTT
TRBJ2-3 many TRBD2 15 TRBV20-1 CSASRGGPNTDTQYF TGCAGTGCTAGTCGCGGGGGACCCAACACAGATACGCAGTATTTT
TRBJ2-1 . TRBD2 17 TRBV10-3 CAIIPLLAGEPYNEQFF TGTGCCATCATCCCCCTACTAGCGGGAGAACCCTACAATGAGCAGTTCTTC
TRBJ2-6 . . 17 TRBV5-6 CASSHRTALSGANVLTF TGTGCCAGCAGCCATCGGACAGCACTCTCTGGGGCCAACGTCCTGACTTTC
TRBJ2-3 . TRBD2 14 TRBV20-1 CSAKSGASADTQYF TGCAGTGCTAAAAGCGGGGCTAGCGCAGATACGCAGTATTTT
TRBJ2-2 many TRBD1 16 TRBV4-3 CASSQEGGWDTGELFF TGCGCCAGCAGCCAAGAAGGGGGCTGGGACACCGGGGAGCTGTTTTTT
TRBJ1-5 many . 15 TRBV19 CASSTGGGSNQPQHF TGTGCCAGTAGTACCGGGGGGGGGAGCAATCAGCCCCAGCATTTT
TRBJ2-7 many . 13 TRBV4-2 CASSQAGSYEQYF TGTGCCAGCAGCCAAGCGGGCTCCTACGAGCAGTACTTC
TRBJ1-2 many . 12 TRBV24-1 CATSRGNNGYTF TGTGCCACCAGCCGGGGAAACAATGGCTACACCTTC
TRBJ1-1 many . 15 TRBV1 CTSSQDLGLNTEAFF TGCACCAGCAGCCAAGATCTGGGTTTGAACACTGAAGCTTTCTTT
TRBJ2-3 many TRBD1 16 TRBV11-3 CASIQRPGGATDTQYF TGTGCCAGCATTCAAAGGCCAGGGGGCGCGACAGATACGCAGTATTTT
TRBJ1-2 many . 12 TRBV20-1 CSARGDNYGYTF TGCAGTGCTAGAGGGGACAACTATGGCTACACCTTC
TRBJ2-6 many . 16 TRBV6-1 CASSKKHSSGANVLTF TGTGCCAGCAGTAAGAAACACAGCTCTGGGGCCAACGTCCTGACTTTC